A single sample is the source of the 15 T cell receptor beta chains below, sequenced in a study of T-cell reconstitution after alpha-beta-depleted transplantation in children. During its preparation, the TCRbeta library received unique molecular identifiers. TCRdb passed the PCR reads through MiXCR, listing each CDR3 protein once. Of roughly 300,000 distinct CDR3 sequences listed, roughly 12% are singletons. The source material was peripheral blood, sampled 180 days after TCRalphabeta/CD19-depleted stem cell transplant. Receptors were obtained from a male patient between 2 and 10 years old who had a stem cell transplant for chronic granulomatous disease, so the T cells may come from the graft donor.

This clonotype was counted at least ten times. This chain connects TRBV5-6 to TRBJ2-7, with D hard to call. CDR1 is SGHDT, CDR2 YYEEEE, per germline. The CDR3 has 13 residues. V was cut by 0 bases and J by 3 bases, with 7 bases left in between. This CDR3 is CASSLEVHYEQYF. The CDR3 region has the DNA TGTGCCAGCAGCTTGGAGGTTCACTACGAGCAGTACTTC.

The sample holds many counts of this clonotype. This sequence joins TRBV27 and TRBJ2-1; no clear D gene. V was pared by 4 bases and J by 8 bases, with 15 bases between. Germline-derived CDR1 and CDR2 are MNHEY and SMNVEV (reference sequence). The CDR3 contains 14 residues. CDR3 protein: CASSYGPQPYEQFF. DNA for the CDR3: TGTGCCAGCAGTTACGGTCCCCAACCCTATGAGCAGTTCTTC.

This clonotype has at least ten counts. The chain carries TRBV20-1 and TRBJ2-1; 9 nucleotides line up with TRBD2. This CDR3 region has 15 residues. J lost 4 bases, V lost 6 bases, and 10 bases had no gene match. CDR1 DFQATT and CDR2 SNEGSKA come from the germline V gene (reference sequence). This CDR3 is CSAPPGLAGYNEQFF. The DNA for the CDR3 is TGCAGTGCGCCTCCGGGACTAGCTGGTTACAATGAGCAGTTCTTC.

This clonotype was seen ten or more times. The gene calls are TRBV15 and TRBJ1-2, with D unclear. V was cut by 1 base and J by 6 bases, with 9 bases left in between. The CDR3 has 13 residues. Per germline, CDR1 LNHNV and CDR2 YYDKDF (reference sequence). This CDR3 reads CATSRAGNNGYTF. CDR3 nucleotide sequence: TGTGCCACCAGCAGAGCGGGGAACAATGGCTACACCTTC.

This clonotype was counted at least ten times. This rearrangement joins TRBV21-1 to TRBJ2-7; the table's TRBD1 call for D was not verified on the DNA. TRBV21-1 is tagged as a pseudogene. This CDR3 spans 12 amino acids. CDR3 region: CASTRAAGEQYF. In nucleotides, the CDR3 is TGTGCCAGCACAAGGGCGGCGGGGGAGCAGTACTTC.

At least ten counts were recorded for this clonotype. V gene TRBV7-9 combines with J gene TRBJ2-7; no clear D gene. V was cut by 1 base and J by 0 bases, with 13 bases left in between. The CDR3 extends over 16 amino acids. Germline-derived CDR1 and CDR2 are SEHNR and FQNEAQ (reference sequence). The CDR3 nucleotides are TGTGCCAGCAGCTTAGGTCGTGCCCGAAGCTCCTACGAGCAGTACTTC. Protein: CASSLGRARSSYEQYF.

This clonotype was seen repeatedly, ten times or more. One junction end disagrees with the germline gene, perhaps due to a read error. V gene TRBV12-3 or TRBV12-4 combines with J gene TRBJ2-3; D may match TRBD1 or TRBD2 (6 bases each). CDR3 length: 11 amino acids. The CDR3 DNA is TGCGCCACGGGGGCCAGGGATACGCAGTATTTT. This translates into CATGARDTQYF.

On this clonotype itself: A read error is possible here, since a much larger clone lies one base away. The CDR3 nucleotides read TGTTCCAGCAGCCAAGCCGGATGGACAGGGTGGGAGACCCAGTACTTC. It encodes CSSSQAGWTGWETQYF. V gene TRBV3-1 combines with J gene TRBJ2-5; TRBD1 agrees at 8 bases. Germline-derived CDR1 and CDR2 are LGHDT and YNNKEL (reference sequence). There are 16 residues in the CDR3.

This clonotype occurred many times. The chain combines TRBV20-1 with TRBJ2-3; D is perhaps TRBD1 or TRBD2 (6 bases each). CDR3 length: 14 amino acids. Trimming cost V 4 bases and J 4 bases, with 15 bases left between them. Looked up from germline, CDR1 is DFQATT and CDR2 is SNEGSKA (reference sequence). The CDR3 region is CSAITGANPDTQYF. The DNA of the CDR3 is TGCAGTGCTATCACGGGGGCTAATCCAGATACGCAGTATTTT.

This chain joins TRBV5-6 and TRBJ1-5; D gene uncertain. CDR1 and CDR2 from the germline V gene are SGHDT and YYEEEE. V was clipped by 0 bases and J by 9 bases, with 4 bases between them. The CDR3 sequence is 11 residues long. CDR3 amino acids: CASSLERPQHF. The CDR3 DNA follows: TGTGCCAGCAGCTTGGAACGGCCCCAGCATTTT.

The rearrangement joins TRBV15 to TRBJ2-2; D call uncertain. The CDR3 loop spans 14 amino acids. Trimming left V 7 bases short and J 3 bases short, with 12 bases between. Germline-derived CDR1 and CDR2 are LNHNV and YYDKDF (reference sequence). The chain's CDR3 is CATNNKDHTGELFF. Here the CDR3 DNA reads TGTGCCACCAATAATAAGGACCACACCGGGGAGCTGTTTTTT.

J is TRBJ2-3 and V is TRBV7-7, with D hard to call. Trimming removed 1 base from V and 1 base from J, with 9 bases in between. The CDR3 consists of 15 residues. The germline V gene has CDR1 SSHAT and CDR2 FNYEAQ (reference sequence). The CDR3 protein is CASSLGPTRTDTQYF. The CDR3 DNA is TGTGCCAGCAGCTTAGGGCCGACCCGCACAGATACGCAGTATTTT.

This clonotype was observed many times. The chain uses TRBV28 and TRBJ1-2, with D uncertain. Germline values: CDR1 MDHEN, CDR2 SYDVKM. Trimming removed 5 bases at V and 5 bases at J, with 9 bases between. The CDR3 covers 12 residues. CDR3: CASSVDGYGYTF. The CDR3 DNA reads TGTGCCAGCAGTGTGGACGGATATGGCTACACCTTC.

This clonotype was detected ten times or more. The rearrangement uses TRBV7-9 and TRBJ2-7; D not resolved. Germline V gene sequence: CDR1 SEHNR, CDR2 FQNEAQ (reference sequence). The CDR3 has 13 amino acids. With 1 base removed from V and 2 bases from J, the gap between germline ends came to 6 bases. In DNA form, the CDR3 reads TGTGCCAGCAGCTTAGATAAACCCTACGAGCAGTACTTC. Amino acid sequence: CASSLDKPYEQYF.

This clonotype was picked up many times. This rearrangement joins TRBV20-1 to TRBJ2-5; TRBD2 matches 13 bases. There are 14 residues in the CDR3. V dropped 6 bases and J dropped 5; count of bases not matched to a gene: 6. In germline, CDR1 is DFQATT, CDR2 SNEGSKA (reference sequence). The CDR3 DNA follows: TGCAGTGCCCGACTAGCGGGGGGCGTGGAGACCCAGTACTTC. It translates to CSARLAGGVETQYF.